Here is one T cell receptor beta chain with its context. Source study methods: Reference gene primer amplification in the assay estimated nucleated cell counts. Repertoires were generated with immunoSEQ multiplex PCR, while TCRdb's copy carries only in-frame clones and drops some. The V and J calls and the clone size are those of that table, but D and trimming were determined from the DNA. Here the sample spans fewer than 250,000 clones, approximately 80% being singletons. The source of the sample is a study of blood T cell repertoires in COVID-19. The overall study: From the United States, Italy and Spain came samples of acute and convalescent COVID-19.

Cohorts were based on clinical histories the participants reported. V lost 8 bases, J lost 8 bases, and 21 bases lay in between. Germline assignment: CDR1 MDHEN and CDR2 SYDVKM. The CDR3 is 14 residues long. The source material was PBMCs or T cells enriched from blood (not recorded which). The genes are TRBV28 and TRBJ1-2; no firm D call. The sequence came from a middle-aged woman with acute COVID-19. CDR3 loop: CASDRITRSGGYTF. Written as DNA, the CDR3 is TGTGCCAGCGATCGAATTACGAGGTCGGGAGGCTACACCTTC.